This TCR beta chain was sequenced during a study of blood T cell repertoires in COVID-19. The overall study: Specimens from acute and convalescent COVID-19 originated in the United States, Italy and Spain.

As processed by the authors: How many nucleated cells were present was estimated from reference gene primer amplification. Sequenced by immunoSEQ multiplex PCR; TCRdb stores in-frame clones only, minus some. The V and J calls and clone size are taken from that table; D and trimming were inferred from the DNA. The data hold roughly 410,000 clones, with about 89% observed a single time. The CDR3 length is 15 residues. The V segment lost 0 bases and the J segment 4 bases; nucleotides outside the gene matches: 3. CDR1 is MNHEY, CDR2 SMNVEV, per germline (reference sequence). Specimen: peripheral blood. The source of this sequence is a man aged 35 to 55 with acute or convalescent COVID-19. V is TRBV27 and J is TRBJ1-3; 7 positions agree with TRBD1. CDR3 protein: CASSLSPQGGNTIYF. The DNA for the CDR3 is TGTGCCAGCAGTTTATCCCCACAGGGGGGAAACACCATATATTTT.